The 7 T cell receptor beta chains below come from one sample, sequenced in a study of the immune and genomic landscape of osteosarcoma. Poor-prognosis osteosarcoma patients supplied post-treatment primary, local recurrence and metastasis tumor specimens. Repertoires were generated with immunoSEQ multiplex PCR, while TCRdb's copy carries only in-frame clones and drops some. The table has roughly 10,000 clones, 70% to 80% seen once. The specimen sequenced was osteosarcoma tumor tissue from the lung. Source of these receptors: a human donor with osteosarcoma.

CDR3 nucleotides: TGTGCCAGTAGTTTGGGGCACCAGAGCTCCTACGAGCAGTACTTC. It yields the protein CASSLGHQSSYEQYF. This sequence joins TRBV19 and TRBJ2-7; a possible D gene is TRBD1 (5 bases). V lost 5 bases and J lost 0, with 14 bases in between. The CDR3 extends over 15 amino acids. CDR1 is LNHDA and CDR2 is SQIVND in the germline V gene (reference sequence). The complete variable domain, with remaining parts taken from reference TRBV19 and TRBJ2-7, reads DGGITQSPKYLFRKEGQNVTLSCEQNLNHDAMYWYRQDPGQGLRLIYYSQIVNDFQKGDIAEGYSVSREKKESFPLTVTSAQKNPTAFYLCASSLGHQSSYEQYFGPGTRLTVT.

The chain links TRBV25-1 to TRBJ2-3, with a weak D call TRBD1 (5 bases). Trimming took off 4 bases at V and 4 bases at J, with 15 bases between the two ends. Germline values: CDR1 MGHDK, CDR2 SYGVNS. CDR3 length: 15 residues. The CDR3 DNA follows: TGTGCCAGCAGTGCCCTCCCGACAGTCCCAGATACGCAGTATTTT. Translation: CASSALPTVPDTQYF.

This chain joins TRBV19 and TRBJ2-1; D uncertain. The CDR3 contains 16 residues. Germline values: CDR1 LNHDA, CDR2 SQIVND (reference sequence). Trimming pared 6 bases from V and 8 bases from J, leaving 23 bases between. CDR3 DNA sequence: TGTGCCAGTAGGGGCCTCCTGGGTGCTCGGTTAGATGAGCAGTTCTTC. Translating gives CASRGLLGARLDEQFF.

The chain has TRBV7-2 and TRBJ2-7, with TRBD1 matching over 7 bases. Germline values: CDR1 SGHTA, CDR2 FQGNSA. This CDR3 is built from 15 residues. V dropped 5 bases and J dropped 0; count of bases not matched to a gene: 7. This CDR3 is CASSPGQDSSYEQYF. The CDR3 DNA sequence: TGTGCCAGCAGCCCCGGACAGGACAGCTCCTACGAGCAGTACTTC.

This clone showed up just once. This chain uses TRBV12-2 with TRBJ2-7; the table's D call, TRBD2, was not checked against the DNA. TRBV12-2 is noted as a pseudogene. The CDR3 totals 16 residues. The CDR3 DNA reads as TGTGCAAGTCGCCCAGGCCCGGGAAGAGACCCCTACGAGCAGTACTTC. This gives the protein CASRPGPGRDPYEQYF.

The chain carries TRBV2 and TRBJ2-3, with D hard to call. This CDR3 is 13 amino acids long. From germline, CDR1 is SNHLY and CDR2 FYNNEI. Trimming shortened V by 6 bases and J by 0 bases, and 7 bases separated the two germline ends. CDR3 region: CASSFSSTDTQYF. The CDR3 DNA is TGTGCCAGCAGCTTCTCTAGCACAGATACGCAGTATTTT.

CDR3 region: CASSLGAGYGYTF. In DNA, the CDR3 is TGTGCCAGCAGCTTAGGGGCAGGCTATGGCTACACCTTC. This rearrangement joins TRBV7-3 to TRBJ1-2, with D perhaps matching TRBD1 (5 bases). This CDR3 is built from 13 residues. Germline V gene lookup returns CDR1 SGHTA and CDR2 FQGTGA. Trimming left V 2 bases short and J 4 bases short, with 8 bases between.